These 16 T cell receptor beta chains originate from one sample sequenced in a study of blood T cell repertoires in COVID-19. Some clones are missing from TCRdb's copy, which holds only in-frame ones; the method was immunoSEQ multiplex PCR. Of 230,000 or so clones listed, 89% are singletons. The sequenced material came from peripheral blood. The receptors here all came from a woman aged 40 to 49 who had recovered from COVID-19.

The chain uses TRBV7-2 and TRBJ2-7; D ambiguous. The CDR3 sequence is 14 residues long. Germline loops: CDR1 SGHTA, CDR2 FQGNSA. V lost 2 bases and J lost 5, with 13 bases in between. CDR3 region: CASSLSPGSNEQYV. CDR3 sequence (DNA): TGTGCCAGCAGCTTATCCCCCGGGTCGAACGAGCAGTACGTC.

The count of this clone is one. V and J are TRBV23-1 and TRBJ2-2, with 8 bases lining up with TRBD1. TRBV23-1 is known as an ORF, though its function is uncertain. J gave up 4 bases and V 4 bases, and 14 bases lay outside the gene matches. The CDR3 consists of 18 residues. The CDR3 is CASSLLFRGLGCTGELFF. The CDR3 region has the DNA TGCGCCAGCAGTCTCCTGTTCAGGGGGCTAGGATGCACCGGGGAGCTGTTTTTT.

The chain is built from TRBV19 and TRBJ1-4; D call uncertain. This CDR3 is built from 15 residues. Looked up from germline, CDR1 is LNHDA and CDR2 is SQIVND (reference sequence). V lost 2 bases, J lost 0 bases, and 7 bases lay in between. The CDR3 nucleotides are TGTGCCAGTAGTATACAGGCCGCAACTAATGAAAAACTGTTTTTT. Residues: CASSIQAATNEKLFF. The full variable domain, completed using reference TRBV19 and TRBJ1-4, is DGGITQSPKYLFRKEGQNVTLSCEQNLNHDAMYWYRQDPGQGLRLIYYSQIVNDFQKGDIAEGYSVSREKKESFPLTVTSAQKNPTAFYLCASSIQAATNEKLFFGSGTQLSVL.

The V and J genes are TRBV6-6 and TRBJ2-5, with D perhaps TRBD2 (6 bases). Germline V gene data show CDR1 as MNHNY and CDR2 as SVGAGI (reference sequence). Trimming removed 10 bases at V and 4 bases at J, with 13 bases between. The CDR3 contains 12 residues. Here the CDR3 DNA reads TGTGCCACAAAGGGACTCCTAGAGACCCAGTACTTC. This translates into CATKGLLETQYF.

The V gene is TRBV27, the J gene TRBJ1-5, with D perhaps TRBD1 (6 bases). Germline V gene data show CDR1 as MNHEY and CDR2 as SMNVEV (reference sequence). Between the trimmed V and J ends, which lost 5 bases and 3 bases, there was a span of 14 bases. The CDR3 consists of 15 residues. The CDR3 sequence: CASSPRGPSNQPQHF. CDR3 DNA: TGTGCCAGCAGTCCCAGGGGCCCCTCCAATCAGCCCCAGCATTTT.

The DNA of the CDR3 is TGTGCCACTCGGGGGGGAGATACGCAGTATTTT. This codes for CATRGGDTQYF. This chain links TRBV7-7 with TRBJ2-3; 8 bases map to TRBD2. The CDR3 is 11 amino acids. Germline V lookup: CDR1 SSHAT, CDR2 FNYEAQ (reference sequence). The junction had 2 bases not matched to a gene; V was cut back by 10 bases and J by 5 bases. The entire variable domain, with the rest obtained from reference TRBV7-7 and TRBJ2-3, is as follows: GAGVSQSPRYKVTKRGQDVTLRCDPISSHATLYWYQQALGQGPEFLTYFNYEAQPDKSGLPSDRFSAERPEGSISTLTIQRTEQRDSAMYRCATRGGDTQYFGPGTRLTVL.

The V gene is TRBV19, the J gene TRBJ2-5, with D possibly TRBD2 on 6 matching bases. Germline CDR1 reads LNHDA; CDR2 reads SQIVND (reference sequence). Trimming pared 2 bases from V and 4 bases from J, leaving 8 bases between. The CDR3 totals 13 residues. The CDR3 region is CASSITGVETQYF. CDR3 DNA sequence: TGTGCCAGTAGTATAACGGGAGTAGAGACCCAGTACTTC.

V is TRBV30 and J is TRBJ2-1; possible D gene TRBD1, 6 bases. The CDR3 is 12 residues long. V lost 3 bases and J 9 bases, leaving 12 bases between the germline ends. Germline assignment: CDR1 GTSNPN and CDR2 SVGIG (reference sequence). The CDR3, as DNA: TGTGCCTGGAGAAGACAGGTCGGTGAGCAGTTCTTC. As protein: CAWRRQVGEQFF.

This clone was seen just once. This rearrangement joins TRBV15 to TRBJ2-5; 9 nucleotides agree with TRBD2. The CDR3 has 19 amino acids. V was pared by 6 bases and J by 2 bases, with 19 bases of the junction left unmatched. Germline V lookup: CDR1 LNHNV, CDR2 YYDKDF (reference sequence). The CDR3, as DNA: TGTGCCACCAGAACTAAGAACCAGGGTCTAGCGGGAACGCAAGAGACCCAGTACTTC. Translating gives CATRTKNQGLAGTQETQYF. The full variable domain, in which reference TRBV15 and TRBJ2-5 provide the parts outside the CDR3, is DAMVIQNPRYQVTQFGKPVTLSCSQTLNHNVMYWYQQKSSQAPKLLFHYYDKDFNNEADTPDNFQSRRPNTSFCFLDIRSPGLGDTAMYLCATRTKNQGLAGTQETQYFGPGTRLLVL.

The chain links TRBV28 to TRBJ1-5, with TRBD1 as a possible D gene (6 bases). CDR1 and CDR2 from the germline V gene are MDHEN and SYDVKM. The ends were cut back, 6 bases at V and 2 bases at J, with 17 bases in the middle. This CDR3 contains 16 residues. The CDR3 sequence: CASSSTGRGGNQPQHF. As DNA, the CDR3 is TGTGCCAGCAGCTCCACAGGCAGGGGAGGCAATCAGCCCCAGCATTTT. The whole variable domain, remainder taken from reference TRBV28 and TRBJ1-5, is DVKVTQSSRYLVKRTGEKVFLECVQDMDHENMFWYRQDPGLGLRLIYFSYDVKMKEKGDIPEGYSVSREKKERFSLILESASTNQTSMYLCASSSTGRGGNQPQHFGDGTRLSIL.

This clone was seen a few times. The chain couples TRBV7-6 to TRBJ1-6, with 7 bases lining up with TRBD1. V lost 5 bases, J lost 11 bases, and 15 bases stayed unmatched. CDR1 SGHVS and CDR2 FNYEAQ come from the germline V gene. CDR3 length equals 16 residues. CDR3: CASSIRPDRERPPLHF. The CDR3 bases are TGTGCCAGCAGCATCCGCCCCGACAGGGAACGGCCACCCCTCCACTTT.

A word on this clone: This specimen includes other DNA sequences encoding the same CDR3. The genes are TRBV19 and TRBJ2-5; D is unresolved. Germline CDR1 LNHDA, CDR2 SQIVND (reference sequence). There are 12 residues in the CDR3. V was shortened by 0 bases and J by 5 bases, with 4 bases between the two germline ends. CDR3 protein: CASSIDRETQYF. DNA of the CDR3: TGTGCCAGTAGTATAGACAGGGAGACCCAGTACTTC.

The chain's CDR3 is CASSYFSGRELFF. DNA for the CDR3: TGTGCCAGCAGTTACTTTTCAGGCAGGGAGCTGTTTTTT. This chain connects TRBV6-5 to TRBJ2-2; D gene unclear. CDR1 and CDR2 from the germline V gene are MNHEY and SVGAGI. This CDR3 spans 13 amino acids. Trimming took 1 base from V and 9 from J, leaving 9 bases between them.

Comment on this clone: Distinct nucleotide sequences in the sample also encode this CDR3. This chain uses TRBV12-3 or TRBV12-4 with TRBJ2-3; D not certain. The CDR3 is 12 residues long. The V and J ends lost 5 bases and 2 bases respectively, with 5 bases between them. The CDR3 reads CASSLLTDTQYF. The CDR3 region has the DNA TGTGCCAGCAGTCTCCTCACAGATACGCAGTATTTT.

The chain is built from TRBV19 and TRBJ1-4, with D maybe TRBD1 (5 bases). Germline values: CDR1 LNHDA, CDR2 SQIVND (reference sequence). Trimming left V 9 bases short and J 10 bases short, with 21 bases between. This CDR3 has 14 amino acids. The CDR3 is CASRTGLPGGKLFF. The CDR3 DNA reads TGTGCCAGCCGAACAGGACTGCCGGGAGGAAAACTGTTTTTT. The complete variable domain, with remaining parts taken from reference TRBV19 and TRBJ1-4, reads DGGITQSPKYLFRKEGQNVTLSCEQNLNHDAMYWYRQDPGQGLRLIYYSQIVNDFQKGDIAEGYSVSREKKESFPLTVTSAQKNPTAFYLCASRTGLPGGKLFFGSGTQLSVL.

The chain couples TRBV16 to TRBJ2-2; D ambiguous. Trimming cost V 5 bases and J 7 bases, with 5 bases left between them. CDR1 is KGHSY, CDR2 FQNENV, per germline. This CDR3 is 11 amino acids long. CDR3 residues: CASSYIGELFF. As DNA, the CDR3 is TGTGCCAGCAGCTATATCGGGGAGCTGTTTTTT.